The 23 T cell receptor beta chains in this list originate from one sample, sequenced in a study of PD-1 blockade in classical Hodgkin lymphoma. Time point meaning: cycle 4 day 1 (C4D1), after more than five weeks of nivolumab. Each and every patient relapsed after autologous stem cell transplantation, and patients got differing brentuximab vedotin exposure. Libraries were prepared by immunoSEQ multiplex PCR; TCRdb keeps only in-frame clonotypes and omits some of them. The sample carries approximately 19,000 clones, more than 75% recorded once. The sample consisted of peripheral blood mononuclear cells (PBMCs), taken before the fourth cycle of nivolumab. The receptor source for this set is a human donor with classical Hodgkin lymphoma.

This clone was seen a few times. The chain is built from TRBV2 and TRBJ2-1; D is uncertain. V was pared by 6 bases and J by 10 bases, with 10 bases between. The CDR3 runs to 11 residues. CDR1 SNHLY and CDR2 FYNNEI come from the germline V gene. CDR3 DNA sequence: TGTGCCAGCAGCGAGGAATGGGAGCAGTTCTTC. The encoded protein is CASSEEWEQFF.

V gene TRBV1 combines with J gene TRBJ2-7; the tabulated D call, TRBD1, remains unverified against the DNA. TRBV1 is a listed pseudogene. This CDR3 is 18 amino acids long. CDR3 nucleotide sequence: TGCACCAGCAGCCAAGAATTTAATCTCGGCAGGGTGGAGTACGAGCAGTACTTC. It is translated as CTSSQEFNLGRVEYEQYF.

The CDR3 DNA reads TGTGCCAGCAGACCGACAGGGAATCAGCCCCAGCATTTT. The encoded protein is CASRPTGNQPQHF. The chain carries TRBV6-5 and TRBJ1-5, with 7 bases identical to TRBD1. V shed 6 bases and J 4 bases; nucleotides not matched to a gene: 3. Germline CDR1 reads MNHEY; CDR2 reads SVGAGI. This CDR3 has 13 residues.

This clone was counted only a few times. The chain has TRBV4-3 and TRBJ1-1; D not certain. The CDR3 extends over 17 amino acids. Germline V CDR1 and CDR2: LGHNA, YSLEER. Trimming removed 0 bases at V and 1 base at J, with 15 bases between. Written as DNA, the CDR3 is TGCGCCAGCAGCCAAGATCTTCCCCACTTCGGGAACACTGAAGCTTTCTTT. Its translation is CASSQDLPHFGNTEAFF.

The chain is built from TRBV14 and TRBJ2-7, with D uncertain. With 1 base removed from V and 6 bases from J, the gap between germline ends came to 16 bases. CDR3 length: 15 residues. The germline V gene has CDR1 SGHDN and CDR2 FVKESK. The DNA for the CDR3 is TGTGCCAGCAGCCAAGCAGCTGATTCGATTTCCGAGCAGTACGTC. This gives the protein CASSQAADSISEQYV.

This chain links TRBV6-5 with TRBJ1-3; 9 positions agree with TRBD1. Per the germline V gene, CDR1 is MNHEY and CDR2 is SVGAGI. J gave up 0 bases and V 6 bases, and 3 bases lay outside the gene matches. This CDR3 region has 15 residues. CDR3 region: CASSQGQGSGNTIYF. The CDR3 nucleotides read TGTGCCAGCAGCCAGGGACAGGGCTCTGGAAACACCATATATTTT.

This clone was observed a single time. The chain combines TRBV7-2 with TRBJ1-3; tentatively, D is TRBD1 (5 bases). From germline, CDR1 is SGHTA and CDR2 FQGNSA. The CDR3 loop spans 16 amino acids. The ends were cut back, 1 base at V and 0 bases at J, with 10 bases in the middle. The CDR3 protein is CASSLVSGHSGNTIYF. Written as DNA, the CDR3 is TGTGCCAGCAGCTTAGTATCAGGGCACTCTGGAAACACCATATATTTT.

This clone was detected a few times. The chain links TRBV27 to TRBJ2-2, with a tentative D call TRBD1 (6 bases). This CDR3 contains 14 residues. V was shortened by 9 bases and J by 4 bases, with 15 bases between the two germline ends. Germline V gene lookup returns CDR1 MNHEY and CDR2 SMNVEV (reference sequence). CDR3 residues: CASNTGRGTGELFF. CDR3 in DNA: TGTGCCAGTAATACAGGGAGAGGCACCGGGGAGCTGTTTTTT.

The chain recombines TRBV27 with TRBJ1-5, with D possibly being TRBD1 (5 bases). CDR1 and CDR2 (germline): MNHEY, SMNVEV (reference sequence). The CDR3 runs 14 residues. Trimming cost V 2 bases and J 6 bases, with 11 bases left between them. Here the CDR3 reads CASSLRRGSQPQHF. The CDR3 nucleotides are TGTGCCAGCAGTTTAAGGCGGGGCAGTCAGCCCCAGCATTTT.

The CDR3 reads CASSPHGTGQFF. The DNA for the CDR3 is TGTGCCAGCAGCCCCCACGGGACGGGGCAGTTCTTC. The V and J genes are TRBV7-9 and TRBJ2-1; D possibly uses TRBD1 or TRBD2 (5 bases each). Germline V CDR1 and CDR2: SEHNR, FQNEAQ (reference sequence). This CDR3 is built from 12 residues. Trimming removed 5 bases at V and 12 bases at J, with 14 bases between.

CDR3 coding DNA: TGTGCCAGTCGGGTTAGCAATCAGCCCCAGCATTTT. Its protein is CASRVSNQPQHF. The chain couples TRBV19 to TRBJ1-5; D gene ambiguous. The germline gives CDR1 LNHDA, CDR2 SQIVND (reference sequence). The CDR3 length is 12 residues. Trimming left V 8 bases short and J 0 bases short, with 5 bases between.

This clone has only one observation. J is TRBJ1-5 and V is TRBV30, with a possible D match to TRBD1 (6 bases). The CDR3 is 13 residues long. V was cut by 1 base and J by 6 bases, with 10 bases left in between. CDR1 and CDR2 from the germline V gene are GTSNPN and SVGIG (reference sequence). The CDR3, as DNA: TGTGCCTGGAGTGCAGGGGCAAGTCAGCCCCAGCATTTT. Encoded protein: CAWSAGASQPQHF.

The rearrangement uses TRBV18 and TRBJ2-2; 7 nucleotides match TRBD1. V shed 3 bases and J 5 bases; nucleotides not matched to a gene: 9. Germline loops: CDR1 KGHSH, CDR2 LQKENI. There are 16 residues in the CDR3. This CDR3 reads CASSPTTGRRTGELFF. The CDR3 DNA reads TGTGCCAGCTCACCTACGACAGGGCGGAGAACCGGGGAGCTGTTTTTT.

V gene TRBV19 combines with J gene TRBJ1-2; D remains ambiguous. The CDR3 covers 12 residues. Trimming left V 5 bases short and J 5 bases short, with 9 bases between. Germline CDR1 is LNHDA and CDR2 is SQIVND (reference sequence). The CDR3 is CASSLLGYGYTF. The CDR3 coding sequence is TGTGCCAGTAGTCTCTTGGGGTATGGCTACACCTTC.

Here the CDR3 DNA reads TGTGCCAGTAGTATGGACAGGGTAGGTGGCTACACCTTC. Translation: CASSMDRVGGYTF. The genes are TRBV19 and TRBJ1-2; TRBD1 aligns across 8 bases. Germline CDR1 reads LNHDA; CDR2 reads SQIVND (reference sequence). V gave up 3 bases and J gave up 7 bases; unmatched junction bases: 4. The CDR3 length is 13 residues.

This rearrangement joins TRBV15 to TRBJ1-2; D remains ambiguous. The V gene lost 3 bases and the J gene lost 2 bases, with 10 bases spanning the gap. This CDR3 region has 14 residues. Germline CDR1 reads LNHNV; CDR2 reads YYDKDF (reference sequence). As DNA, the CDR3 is TGTGCCACCAGCAGGGAAACTACAAACTATGGCTACACCTTC. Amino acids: CATSRETTNYGYTF.

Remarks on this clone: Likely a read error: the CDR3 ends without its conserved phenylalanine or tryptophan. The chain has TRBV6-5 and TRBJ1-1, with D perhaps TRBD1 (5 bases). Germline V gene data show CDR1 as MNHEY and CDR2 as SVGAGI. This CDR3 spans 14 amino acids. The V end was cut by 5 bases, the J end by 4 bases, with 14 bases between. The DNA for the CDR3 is TGTGCCAGCAGTATTACCCAGGGAGGCACTGAAGCTTTCCTT. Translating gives CASSITQGGTEAFL.

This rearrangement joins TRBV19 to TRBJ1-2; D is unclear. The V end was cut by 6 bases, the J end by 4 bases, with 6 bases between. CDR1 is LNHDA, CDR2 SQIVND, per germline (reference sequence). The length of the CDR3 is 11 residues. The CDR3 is CASRVSYGYTF. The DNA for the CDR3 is TGTGCCAGTAGAGTCAGCTATGGCTACACCTTC.

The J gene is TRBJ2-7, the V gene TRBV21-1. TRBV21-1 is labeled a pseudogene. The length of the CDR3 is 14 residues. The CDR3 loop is CASSKGGRADEQYV. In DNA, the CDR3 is TGTGCCAGCAGCAAAGGGGGTCGCGCGGACGAGCAGTACGTC.

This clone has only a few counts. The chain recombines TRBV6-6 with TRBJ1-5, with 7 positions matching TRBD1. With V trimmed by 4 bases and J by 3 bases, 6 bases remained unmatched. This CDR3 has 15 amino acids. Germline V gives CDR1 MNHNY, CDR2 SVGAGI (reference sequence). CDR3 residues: CASSSQGGANQPQHF. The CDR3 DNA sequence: TGTGCCAGCAGTTCCCAGGGGGGGGCCAATCAGCCCCAGCATTTT.

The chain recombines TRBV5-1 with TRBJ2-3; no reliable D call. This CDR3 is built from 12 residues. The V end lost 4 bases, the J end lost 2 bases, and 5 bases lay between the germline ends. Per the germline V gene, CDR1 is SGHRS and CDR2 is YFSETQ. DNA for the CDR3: TGCGCCAGCAGCCTAAACACAGATACGCAGTATTTT. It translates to CASSLNTDTQYF.

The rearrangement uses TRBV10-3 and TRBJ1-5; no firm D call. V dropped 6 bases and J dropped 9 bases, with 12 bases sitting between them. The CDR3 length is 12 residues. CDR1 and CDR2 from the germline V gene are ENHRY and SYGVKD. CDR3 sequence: CAIREGGGPQHF. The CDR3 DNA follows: TGTGCCATCAGAGAGGGAGGAGGGCCCCAGCATTTT.

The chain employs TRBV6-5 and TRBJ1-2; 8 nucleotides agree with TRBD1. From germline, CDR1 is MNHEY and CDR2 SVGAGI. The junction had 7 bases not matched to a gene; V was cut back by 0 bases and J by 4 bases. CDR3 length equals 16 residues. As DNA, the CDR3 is TGTGCCAGCAGTTACTCGACGGCAGGGGGCGCCTATGGCTACACCTTC. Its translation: CASSYSTAGGAYGYTF.